The rows below give T cell receptor beta chains drawn from one sample of a study of a mutant IDH1 vaccine in newly diagnosed glioma. Assay: immunoSEQ multiplex PCR; the TCRdb copy retains only in-frame clones and omits some. Counted here are tens of thousands of clones, about 80% occurring once; the ten biggest clones make up about 24%. No antigen is known for these receptors. Sequencing used PBMCs, obtained from a glioma patient whose treatment included an IDH1 peptide vaccine. The receptor source for this set is a man aged 30 to 45 with glioma. CDR3s include the opening cysteine and the closing phenylalanine or tryptophan. D genes are given only for firm matches. Clone size is shown for a subset of rows, as once, few, many or a class of expanded clone.

d_gene: NA; v_gene: TRBV5-4; abundance: NA; j_gene: TRBJ2-7; CDR3nt: TGTGCCAGCAGCTCCGGGGAGGCAGTTCTTAATCAGTACTTC; CDR3aa: CASSSGEAVLNQYF
d_gene: TRBD1; v_gene: TRBV6-6; abundance: NA; j_gene: TRBJ1-6; CDR3nt: TGTGCCAGCAGACCCGGGACAGGGCGGTCACCCCTCCACTTT; CDR3aa: CASRPGTGRSPLHF
d_gene: NA; v_gene: TRBV7-9; abundance: NA; j_gene: TRBJ1-4; CDR3nt: TGTGCCAGCACCTCTGGAGGGTGGAACGGGAATGAAAAACTGTTTTTT; CDR3aa: CASTSGGWNGNEKLFF
d_gene: NA; v_gene: TRBV6-5; abundance: NA; j_gene: TRBJ2-1; CDR3nt: TGTGCCAGCAGCCAGCAGGGCAATGAGCAGTTCTTC; CDR3aa: CASSQQGNEQFF
d_gene: NA; v_gene: TRBV4-1; abundance: few; j_gene: TRBJ1-5; CDR3nt: TGCGCCAGCAGCCAAGCGCCCGGGAGAACCTATCAGCCCCAGCATTTT; CDR3aa: CASSQAPGRTYQPQHF
d_gene: TRBD1; v_gene: TRBV28; abundance: NA; j_gene: TRBJ2-7; CDR3nt: TGTGCCAGCGTACAGGGGGAGACTCTTCCCGCTGGGGAGCAGTACTTC; CDR3aa: CASVQGETLPAGEQYF
d_gene: NA; v_gene: TRBV6-5; abundance: NA; j_gene: TRBJ1-4; CDR3nt: TGTGCCAGCAGTTACTCGGCAGGTGAAGAAAAACTGTTTTTT; CDR3aa: CASSYSAGEEKLFF
d_gene: TRBD1; v_gene: TRBV27; abundance: NA; j_gene: TRBJ2-2; CDR3nt: TGTGCCAGCAGTTTTCAGGGGGCAATCGGGGAGCTGTTTTTT; CDR3aa: CASSFQGAIGELFF
d_gene: TRBD1; v_gene: TRBV11-2; abundance: few; j_gene: TRBJ1-1; CDR3nt: TGTGCCAGCAGCGAGGACAGGGGCACTGAAGCTTTCTTT; CDR3aa: CASSEDRGTEAFF
d_gene: TRBD1; v_gene: TRBV5-4; abundance: NA; j_gene: TRBJ2-7; CDR3nt: TGTGCCAGCAGCTTGGTATGGACAGGGGTCTCCTACGAGCAGTACTTC; CDR3aa: CASSLVWTGVSYEQYF
d_gene: NA; v_gene: TRBV4-1; abundance: NA; j_gene: TRBJ2-1; CDR3nt: TGCGCCAGCAGCCAAGATTCCGCATGGAGGATTGGGCAGTTCTTC; CDR3aa: CASSQDSAWRIGQFF
d_gene: NA; v_gene: TRBV6-1; abundance: NA; j_gene: TRBJ2-7; CDR3nt: TGTGCCAGCAGTGAAGAGTCCTACGAGCAGTACTTC; CDR3aa: CASSEESYEQYF
d_gene: NA; v_gene: TRBV18; abundance: NA; j_gene: TRBJ1-5; CDR3nt: TGTGCCAGCTCACTCGATACCGCCGGGCCCCTGGCCCAGCATTTT; CDR3aa: CASSLDTAGPLAQHF
d_gene: TRBD1; v_gene: TRBV30; abundance: NA; j_gene: TRBJ1-2; CDR3nt: TGTGCCTGGGGACAGGACTATGGCTACACCTTC; CDR3aa: CAWGQDYGYTF
d_gene: NA; v_gene: TRBV10-2; abundance: NA; j_gene: TRBJ2-7; CDR3nt: TGCGCCAGCAGATACAGGGAGGGCGACTACGAGCAGTACTTC; CDR3aa: CASRYREGDYEQYF
d_gene: TRBD1; v_gene: TRBV5-1; abundance: NA; j_gene: TRBJ1-4; CDR3nt: TGCGCCAGCAGCGGACAGGGGGCGTCCGATGAAAAACTGTTTTTT; CDR3aa: CASSGQGASDEKLFF
d_gene: NA; v_gene: TRBV4-1; abundance: NA; j_gene: TRBJ2-7; CDR3nt: TGCGCCAGCAGCCAAGGCCGGGACGGAGGGTACGAGCAGTACTTC; CDR3aa: CASSQGRDGGYEQYF
d_gene: TRBD1; v_gene: TRBV29-1; abundance: NA; j_gene: TRBJ1-1; CDR3nt: TGCAGCGCTACGAACCAGGGGGGAACTGAAGCTTTCTTT; CDR3aa: CSATNQGGTEAFF
d_gene: NA; v_gene: TRBV2; abundance: NA; j_gene: TRBJ2-7; CDR3nt: TGTGCCAGCAGTACACTCGAGCAGTACTTC; CDR3aa: CASSTLEQYF
d_gene: NA; v_gene: TRBV9; abundance: once; j_gene: TRBJ2-2; CDR3nt: TGTGCCAGCAGCGCCGAGTGGGGCGAACCCGGGGAGCTGTTTTTT; CDR3aa: CASSAEWGEPGELFF